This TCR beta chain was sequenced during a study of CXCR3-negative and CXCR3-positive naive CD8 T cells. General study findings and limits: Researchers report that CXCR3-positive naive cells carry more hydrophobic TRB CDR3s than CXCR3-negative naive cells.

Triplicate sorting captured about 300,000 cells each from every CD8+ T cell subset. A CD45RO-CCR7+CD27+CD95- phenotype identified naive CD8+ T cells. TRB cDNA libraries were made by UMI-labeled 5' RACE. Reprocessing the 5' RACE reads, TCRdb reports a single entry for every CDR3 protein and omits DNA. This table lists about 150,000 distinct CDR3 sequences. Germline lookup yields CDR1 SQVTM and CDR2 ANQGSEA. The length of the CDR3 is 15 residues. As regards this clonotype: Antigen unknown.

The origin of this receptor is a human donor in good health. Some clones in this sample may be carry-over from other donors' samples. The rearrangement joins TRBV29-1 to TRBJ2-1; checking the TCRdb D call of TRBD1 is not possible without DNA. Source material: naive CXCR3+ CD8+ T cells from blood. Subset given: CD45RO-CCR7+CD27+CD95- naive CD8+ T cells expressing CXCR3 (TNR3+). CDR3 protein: CSVAGQGASYNEQFF.